The TCR beta chain under discussion was sequenced for a study of blood T cell repertoires in COVID-19. Source study methods: The authors estimated nucleated cell counts from reference gene primer amplification. Data came from immunoSEQ multiplex PCR; TCRdb stores just in-frame clones and leaves some out. The V and J calls and clone size are taken from that table; D and trimming were inferred from the DNA. The top ten clones hold more than 10% of a sample with around 300,000 clones, roughly 85% of them seen once. Unmatched junction bases numbered 9, after V lost 6 bases and J lost 0 bases. The CDR3 runs to 16 residues. The germline V gene encodes CDR1 SEHNR and CDR2 FQNEAQ (reference sequence).

The receptor's source is a human donor in a cohort sampled during active COVID-19. V usage is TRBV7-9 and J usage is TRBJ2-3; the match to TRBD1 covers 7 bases. The specimen was peripheral blood. CDR3 residues: CASSSQGDTSTDTQYF. As DNA, the CDR3 is TGTGCCAGCAGTTCTCAGGGGGACACTAGCACAGATACGCAGTATTTT. The full variable domain, completed using reference TRBV7-9 and TRBJ2-3, is DTGVSQNPRHKITKRGQNVTFRCDPISEHNRLYWYRQTLGQGPEFLTYFQNEAQLEKSRLLSDRFSAERPKGSFSTLEIQRTEQGDSAMYLCASSSQGDTSTDTQYFGPGTRLTVL.